This T cell receptor (beta chain) was retrieved from a study of tissue T cells after allogeneic stem cell transplantation. Study-wide points: Blood and spleen captured only part of the tissue TCR repertoire. Some tissue clones might be persisting host cells; their alloreactivity or antigen specificity was not determined. Anatomically similar tissues had similar TCR repertoires within each patient. Motif-based clustering found tissue-specific repertoire signatures shared across patients, though few clones were shared.

Some clones are missing from TCRdb's copy, which holds only in-frame ones; the method was immunoSEQ multiplex PCR. The sample holds more than 45,000 clones, roughly 73% seen once. This CDR3 spans 12 amino acids. Trimming pared 0 bases from V and 6 bases from J, leaving 4 bases between. Germline values: CDR1 NSQYPW, CDR2 LRSPGD (reference sequence). Comment on this clone: Its antigen is not known. All gene names here are mouse names. The CDR3 end lies 1 residue beyond the end of the read and is filled in from the germline J gene.

This TCR derives from a pool of C57BL/6 mice in good health. V and J are TRBV1 and TRBJ2-5, with no clear D. The sequenced sample consisted of sorted cells pooled from one or two spleens. This CDR3 is CTCSADSDTQYF. Incomplete CDR3 DNA: TGCACCTGCAGTGCAGACTCTGACACCCAGTAC.